What follows are 19 T cell receptor beta chains derived from one specimen sequenced in a study of blood T cell repertoires in COVID-19. Some clones are missing from TCRdb's copy, which holds only in-frame ones; the method was immunoSEQ multiplex PCR. The sample yields 40,000 or so clones, 70% to 90% seen once. Sequencing was carried out using peripheral blood. These receptor sequences come from a man aged 55 to 70 in a cohort sampled during active COVID-19.

The genes are TRBV19 and TRBJ2-1; 12 bases align to TRBD2. The CDR3 runs to 16 residues. V lost 7 bases, J lost 9 bases, and 13 bases stayed unmatched. The germline CDR1 and CDR2 sequences are LNHDA and SQIVND (reference sequence). The CDR3 loop reads CASKKGLAGMVSEQFF. The CDR3 DNA reads as TGTGCCAGTAAGAAAGGACTAGCGGGAATGGTTAGTGAGCAGTTCTTC.

V usage is TRBV2 and J usage is TRBJ1-1; the D gene is possibly TRBD1 (5 bases). V was pared by 4 bases and J by 4 bases, with 13 bases between. CDR1 SNHLY and CDR2 FYNNEI come from the germline V gene. The CDR3 covers 14 residues. CDR3 in amino acids: CASSGRTYSTEAFF. CDR3 coding DNA: TGTGCCAGCAGTGGGCGGACATACAGCACTGAAGCTTTCTTT.

This clone was counted a single time. The V gene is TRBV6-5, the J gene TRBJ2-7, with TRBD1 matching over 8 bases. This CDR3 is 12 amino acids long. Per germline, CDR1 MNHEY and CDR2 SVGAGI. J gave up 8 bases and V 6 bases, and 6 bases lay outside the gene matches. CDR3 amino acids: CASRGQEEKQYF. The CDR3 bases are TGTGCCAGCAGGGGACAGGAGGAGAAGCAGTACTTC.

V gene TRBV21-1 combines with J gene TRBJ1-2. TRBV21-1 represents a pseudogene. CDR3 size: 17 residues. CDR3 nucleotide sequence: TGTGCCAGCAGCTCGGAAAGACAGGGACTAGCTAACTATGGCTACACCTTC. Protein sequence: CASSSERQGLANYGYTF.

The chain has TRBV7-8 and TRBJ2-7; maybe TRBD1 (5 bases). Trimming removed 5 bases at V and 2 bases at J, with 19 bases between. Germline V gene sequence: CDR1 SGHVS, CDR2 FQNEAQ. The CDR3 is 16 residues long. The CDR3 region is CASSLPGPRAAYEQYF. For the CDR3, the DNA is TGTGCCAGCAGCCTCCCGGGTCCCAGGGCGGCCTACGAGCAGTACTTC. Full variable domain (rest looked up from reference TRBV7-8 and TRBJ2-7): GAGVSQSPRYKVAKRGQDVALRCDPISGHVSLFWYQQALGQGPEFLTYFQNEAQLDKSGLPSDRFFAERPEGSVSTLKIQRTQQEDSAVYLCASSLPGPRAAYEQYFGPGTRLTVT.

This chain uses TRBV28 with TRBJ2-2; 10 bases are a match to TRBD2. With V trimmed by 10 bases and J by 1 base, 6 bases remained unmatched. Germline loops: CDR1 MDHEN, CDR2 SYDVKM. This CDR3 has 15 amino acids. CDR3 nucleotides: TGTGCCACCTTAAGACTAGCGGGGAACACCGGGGAGCTGTTTTTT. Residues: CATLRLAGNTGELFF.

The chain carries TRBV27 and TRBJ2-7; D unresolved. Germline assignment: CDR1 MNHEY and CDR2 SMNVEV (reference sequence). V lost 5 bases and J lost 4, with 24 bases in between. This CDR3 has 17 amino acids. The chain's CDR3 is CASSGGTLWAASYEQYF. The DNA of the CDR3 is TGTGCCAGCAGTGGTGGTACGCTATGGGCCGCCTCATACGAGCAGTACTTC.

The CDR3 nucleotides are TGTGCCAGCAGCCCCCCAACATTGGGACAGGGGGCTACCCATGGCTACACCTTC. This translates into CASSPPTLGQGATHGYTF. This chain uses TRBV3-1 (or the pseudogene TRBV3-2) with TRBJ1-2; 12 bases match TRBD1. Germline values: CDR1 LGHDT, CDR2 YNNKEL (reference sequence). After removal of 4 bases from V and 6 bases from J, the junction contained 15 bases not matched to a gene. CDR3 size: 18 residues.

The J gene is TRBJ2-1, the V gene TRBV4-1; 7 nucleotides align to TRBD1. The CDR3 consists of 18 residues. The germline V gene encodes CDR1 MGHRA and CDR2 YSYEKL. Trimming removed 3 bases from V and 0 bases from J; junction bases left unmatched: 11. In DNA form, the CDR3 reads TGCGCCAGCAGCCATTACCCAAGCCGGGACAGCTCCTACAATGAGCAGTTCTTC. As protein: CASSHYPSRDSSYNEQFF.

The CDR3 DNA follows: TGTGCCAGCAGCGCCCCGGGACAGGGAGTTTTTGCTGAGCAGTTCTTC. This translates into CASSAPGQGVFAEQFF. The chain is built from TRBV9 and TRBJ2-1, with 9 bases identical to TRBD1. This CDR3 is 16 amino acids long. The V and J ends lost 3 bases and 9 bases, in that order; junction bases with no gene match: 13. Germline V CDR1 and CDR2: SGDLS, YYNGEE.

The rearrangement uses TRBV28 and TRBJ2-7, with D uncertain. Germline CDR1 is MDHEN and CDR2 is SYDVKM. The CDR3 is 12 residues long. The ends were cut back, 3 bases at V and 5 bases at J, with 8 bases in the middle. CDR3 nucleotide sequence: TGTGCCAGCAGTTTGGTGAGAAACGAGCAGTACTTC. This codes for CASSLVRNEQYF.

V and J are TRBV28 and TRBJ2-7; D unresolved. V gave up 10 bases and J gave up 0 bases, with 13 bases separating them. Germline V CDR1 and CDR2: MDHEN, SYDVKM. The CDR3 covers 13 residues. CDR3: CAILSRSSYEQYF. The CDR3 DNA sequence: TGTGCCATCCTCAGCCGGAGCTCCTACGAGCAGTACTTC.

The gene calls are TRBV7-9 and TRBJ2-7, with 7 bases identical to TRBD1. V lost 4 bases to trimming and J lost 9 bases; unmatched junction nucleotides: 12. The CDR3 has 14 residues. Germline V gene data show CDR1 as SEHNR and CDR2 as FQNEAQ (reference sequence). This CDR3 is CASSSTGPFEWQYF. The CDR3 DNA follows: TGTGCCAGCAGCTCGACAGGGCCCTTCGAGTGGCAGTACTTC.

The chain employs TRBV20-1 and TRBJ2-7; perhaps TRBD1 as D (5 bases). The V and J ends lost 5 bases and 6 bases respectively, with 11 bases between them. The CDR3 extends over 11 amino acids. The germline CDR1 and CDR2 sequences are DFQATT and SNEGSKA (reference sequence). CDR3 nucleotide sequence: TGCAGTGCTGTCAGGGCCTCCGAGCAGTACTTC. It is translated as CSAVRASEQYF.

V is TRBV9 and J is TRBJ2-3; TRBD2 agrees at 10 bases. Trimming at V came to 2 bases and at J to 2 bases, leaving 2 bases not matched to a gene. Germline assignment: CDR1 SGDLS and CDR2 YYNGEE. The CDR3 runs 15 residues. CDR3 in amino acids: CASSVTSGLTDTQYF. In DNA, the CDR3 is TGTGCCAGCAGCGTGACTAGCGGGCTCACAGATACGCAGTATTTT.

This chain uses TRBV28 with TRBJ1-3, with unresolved D. Deletions cut 6 bases from V and 8 bases from J, with 8 bases between. Germline V gene data show CDR1 as MDHEN and CDR2 as SYDVKM. The CDR3 extends over 11 amino acids. For the CDR3, the DNA is TGTGCCAGCAGGCGCGGGGACACCATATATTTT. It is translated as CASRRGDTIYF.

The chain uses TRBV30 and TRBJ2-1, with 9 bases identical to TRBD1. Germline V gene data show CDR1 as GTSNPN and CDR2 as SVGIG (reference sequence). This CDR3 region has 17 residues. Trimming removed 0 bases from V and 0 bases from J; junction bases left unmatched: 6. In nucleotides, the CDR3 is TGTGCCTGGAGTGTAGGGACAGGGAGTAACTCCTACAATGAGCAGTTCTTC. Protein sequence: CAWSVGTGSNSYNEQFF.

The chain combines TRBV7-9 with TRBJ2-3; 7 bases are a match to TRBD2. The trim removed 1 base at V and 8 bases at J, leaving 0 bases unmatched. There are 12 residues in the CDR3. Germline CDR1 is SEHNR and CDR2 is FQNEAQ (reference sequence). CDR3 sequence (DNA): TGTGCCAGCAGCTTAGAGCGGGGTACGCAGTATTTT. The encoded protein is CASSLERGTQYF.

The chain has TRBV5-1 and TRBJ2-1, with 9 bases matching TRBD1. Germline V gives CDR1 SGHRS, CDR2 YFSETQ. V was pared by 0 bases and J by 4 bases, with 8 bases of the junction left unmatched. The CDR3 runs 17 residues. The CDR3 bases are TGCGCCAGCAGCTTGGGTGGACAGGGGATTCGGTACAATGAGCAGTTCTTC. Its translation is CASSLGGQGIRYNEQFF.